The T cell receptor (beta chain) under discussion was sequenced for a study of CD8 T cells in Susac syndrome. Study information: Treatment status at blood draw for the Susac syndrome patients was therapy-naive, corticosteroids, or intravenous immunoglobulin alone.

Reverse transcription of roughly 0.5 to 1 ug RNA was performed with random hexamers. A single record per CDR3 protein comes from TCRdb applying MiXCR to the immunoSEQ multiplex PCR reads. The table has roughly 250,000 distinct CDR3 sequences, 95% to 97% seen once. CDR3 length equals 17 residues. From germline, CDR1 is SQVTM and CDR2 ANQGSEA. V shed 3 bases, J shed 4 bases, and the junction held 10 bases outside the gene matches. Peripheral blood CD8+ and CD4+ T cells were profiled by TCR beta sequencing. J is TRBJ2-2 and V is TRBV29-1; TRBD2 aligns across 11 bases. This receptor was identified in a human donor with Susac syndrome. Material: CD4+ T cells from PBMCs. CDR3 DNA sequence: TGCAGCGTTGACCTGAAACTAGCGGGAGCGGGCACCGGGGAGCTGTTTTTT. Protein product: CSVDLKLAGAGTGELFF.